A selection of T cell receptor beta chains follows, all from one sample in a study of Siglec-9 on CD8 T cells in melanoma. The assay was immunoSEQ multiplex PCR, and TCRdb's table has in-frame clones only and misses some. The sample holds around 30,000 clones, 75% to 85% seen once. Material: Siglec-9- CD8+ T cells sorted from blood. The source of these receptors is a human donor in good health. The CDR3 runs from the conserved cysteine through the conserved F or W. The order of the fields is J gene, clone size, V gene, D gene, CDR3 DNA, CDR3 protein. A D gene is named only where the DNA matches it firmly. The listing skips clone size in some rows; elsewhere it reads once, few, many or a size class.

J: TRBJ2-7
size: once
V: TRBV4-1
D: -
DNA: TGCGCCAGCAGCGTACTGACAGCAGGTACCTACGAGCAGTACTTC
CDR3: CASSVLTAGTYEQYF

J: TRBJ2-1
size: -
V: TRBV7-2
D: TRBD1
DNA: TGTGCCAGCAGCCGTTGGACAGGGCCCAATGAGCAGTTCTTC
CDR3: CASSRWTGPNEQFF

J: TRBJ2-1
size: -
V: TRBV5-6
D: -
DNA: TGTGCCAGCAGCTTTACCTACAATGAGCAGTTCTTC
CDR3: CASSFTYNEQFF

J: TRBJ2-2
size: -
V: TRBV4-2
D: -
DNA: TGTGCCAGCAGCCCCGATTTCACCGGGGAGCTGTTTTTT
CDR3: CASSPDFTGELFF

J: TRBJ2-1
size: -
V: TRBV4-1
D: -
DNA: TGCGCCAGCAGCCAAGATCCAGGCGATGAGCAGTTCTTC
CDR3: CASSQDPGDEQFF

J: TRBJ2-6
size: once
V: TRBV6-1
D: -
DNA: TGTGCCAGCAGTGATAAAGGGGACAACTCTGGGGCCAACGTCCTGACTTTC
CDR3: CASSDKGDNSGANVLTF

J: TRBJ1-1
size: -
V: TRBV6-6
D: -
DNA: TGTGCCAGCAGTTACTCCCAGGGTACGGGCACTGAAGCTTTCTTT
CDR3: CASSYSQGTGTEAFF

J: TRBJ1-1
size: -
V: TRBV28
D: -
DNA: TGTGCCAGCAGTTTAGGTCTGGCCACGAACACTGAAGCTTTCTTT
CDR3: CASSLGLATNTEAFF

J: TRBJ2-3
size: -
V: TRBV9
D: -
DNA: TGTGCCAGCAGCGTATTTGGCAGGGAAGAAGATACGCAGTATTTT
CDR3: CASSVFGREEDTQYF

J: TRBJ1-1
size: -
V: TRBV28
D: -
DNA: TGTGCCAGCAGTTTCCGCGGGCTAAGAACTGAAGCTTTCTTT
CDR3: CASSFRGLRTEAFF

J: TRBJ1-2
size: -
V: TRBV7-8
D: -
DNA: TGTGCCAGCAGCCCATCCCTCCGGGATAACTATGGCTACACCTTC
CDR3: CASSPSLRDNYGYTF

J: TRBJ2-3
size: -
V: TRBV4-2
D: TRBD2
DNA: TGTGCCAGCAGCCAAGACGAGCGGGGGGAACCCACAGATACGCAGTATTTT
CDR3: CASSQDERGEPTDTQYF

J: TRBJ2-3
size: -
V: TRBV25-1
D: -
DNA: TGTGCCAGCAGTGTCCACCGGGACACGGACACAGATACGCAGTATTTT
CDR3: CASSVHRDTDTDTQYF

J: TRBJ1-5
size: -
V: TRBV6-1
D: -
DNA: TGTGCCAGCAGTGGGGGAGCGGGGGCTGGGTTCGTAGGTCAGCCCCAGCATTTT
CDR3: CASSGGAGAGFVGQPQHF

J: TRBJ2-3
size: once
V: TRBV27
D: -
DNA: TGTGCCAGCAGTTTAGGGATAGGGGATACGCAGTATTTT
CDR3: CASSLGIGDTQYF

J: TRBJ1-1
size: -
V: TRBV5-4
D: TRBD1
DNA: TGTGCCAGCAGCCCAGGGGGCGTCTGGGACACTGAAGCTTTCTTT
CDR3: CASSPGGVWDTEAFF

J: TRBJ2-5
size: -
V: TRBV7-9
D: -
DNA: TGTGCCAGCACCTGGGACACGAACCAAGAGACCCAGTACTTC
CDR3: CASTWDTNQETQYF

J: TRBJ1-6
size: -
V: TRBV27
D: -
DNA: TGTGCCAGCAGTTTAACAGGCGGTTCACCCCTCCACTTT
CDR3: CASSLTGGSPLHF

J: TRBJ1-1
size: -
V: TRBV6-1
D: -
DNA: TGTGCCAGCAGTGAAGCGACAGACACTGAAGCTTTCTTT
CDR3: CASSEATDTEAFF

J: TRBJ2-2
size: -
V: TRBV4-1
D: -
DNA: TGCGCCAGCAGCCAATCAACCGGGGAGCTGTTTTTT
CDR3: CASSQSTGELFF

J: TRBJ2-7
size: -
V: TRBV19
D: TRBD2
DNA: TGTGCCAGTAGTGCAGGGACTAGCTACGAGCAGTACTTC
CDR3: CASSAGTSYEQYF

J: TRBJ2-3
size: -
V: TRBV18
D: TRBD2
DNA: TGTGCCAGCTCACAACTAGCGGGGGGCCCCTCAAGCACAGATACGCAGTATTTT
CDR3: CASSQLAGGPSSTDTQYF

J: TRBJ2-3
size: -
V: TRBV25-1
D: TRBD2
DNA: TGTGCCAGTTCACTAGCGGGAGGGTTTGATACGCAGTATTTT
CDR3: CASSLAGGFDTQYF

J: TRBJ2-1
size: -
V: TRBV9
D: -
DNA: TGTGCCAGCAGCGTACAGTCTAGCTCCTACAATGAGCAGTTCTTC
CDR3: CASSVQSSSYNEQFF

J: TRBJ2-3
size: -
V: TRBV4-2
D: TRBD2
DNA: TGTGCCAGCAGCCAAGATACGGGGGGTGGCACAGATACGCAGTATTTT
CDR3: CASSQDTGGGTDTQYF

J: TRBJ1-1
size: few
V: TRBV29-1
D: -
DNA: TGCAGCGTTTTGCAACCGAACACTGAAGCTTTCTTT
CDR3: CSVLQPNTEAFF

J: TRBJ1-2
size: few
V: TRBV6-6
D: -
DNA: TGTGCCAGCAGTGAGGGAAACTATGGCTACACCTTC
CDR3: CASSEGNYGYTF

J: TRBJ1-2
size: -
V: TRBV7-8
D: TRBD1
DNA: TGTGCCAGCAGTCCTCGGGACAGGGATTCCCGGTTCTATGGCTACACCTTC
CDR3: CASSPRDRDSRFYGYTF

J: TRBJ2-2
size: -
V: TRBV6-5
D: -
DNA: TGTGCCAGCAGTTACTCGATGGGTACCGGGGAGCTGTTTTTT
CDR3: CASSYSMGTGELFF

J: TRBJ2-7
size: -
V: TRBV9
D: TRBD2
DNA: TGTGCCAGCAGCTTCGGGACTAGCGGGGGGGCTGCCTACGAGCAGTACTTC
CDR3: CASSFGTSGGAAYEQYF

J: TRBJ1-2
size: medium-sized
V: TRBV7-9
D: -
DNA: TGTGCCAGCAGCTTATTCGGCAGGGAATCTTATGGCTACACCTTC
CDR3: CASSLFGRESYGYTF

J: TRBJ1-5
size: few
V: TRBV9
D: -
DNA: TGTGCCAGCTCAGGGACTGGTAGCAATCAGCCCCAGCATTTT
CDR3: CASSGTGSNQPQHF

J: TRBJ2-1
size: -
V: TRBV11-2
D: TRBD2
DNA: TGTGCCAGCAGGGGCCGGGGGGGAGCCGTATACAATGAGCAGTTCTTC
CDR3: CASRGRGGAVYNEQFF

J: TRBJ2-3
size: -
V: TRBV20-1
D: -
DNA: TGCAGTGCTCTCCAATGGAGGTATTTT
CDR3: CSALQWRYF

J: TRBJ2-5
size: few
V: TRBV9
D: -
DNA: TGTGCCAGCAGCCCGGATCAAGAGACCCAGTACTTC
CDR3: CASSPDQETQYF

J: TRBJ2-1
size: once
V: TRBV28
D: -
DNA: TGTGCCAGCAGTTTATGGGGGGGACCGATCAATGAGCAGTTCTTC
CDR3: CASSLWGGPINEQFF

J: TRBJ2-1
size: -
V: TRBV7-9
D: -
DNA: TGTGCCAACAACCCCCCAGGACCGAAGAACAATGAGCAGTTCTTC
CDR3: CANNPPGPKNNEQFF

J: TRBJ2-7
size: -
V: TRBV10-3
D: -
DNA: TGTGCCATCAGTGAGCCGGACAGAACCTACGAGCAGTACTTC
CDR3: CAISEPDRTYEQYF

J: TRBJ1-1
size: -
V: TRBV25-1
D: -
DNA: TGTGCCAGCACCGGTGGCACTGAAGCTTTCTTT
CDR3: CASTGGTEAFF

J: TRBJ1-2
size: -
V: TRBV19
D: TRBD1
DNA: TGTGCCAGTACCACACAGACAGGGCATCCTGGCTACACCTTC
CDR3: CASTTQTGHPGYTF

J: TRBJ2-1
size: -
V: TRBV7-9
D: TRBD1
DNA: TGTGCCAGCAGCTATTTCCAGGGGGAATGGAATGAGCAGTTCTTC
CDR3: CASSYFQGEWNEQFF

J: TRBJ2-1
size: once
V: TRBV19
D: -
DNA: TGTGCCAGTAGTATCGCGGGGTACAATGAGCAGTTCTTC
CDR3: CASSIAGYNEQFF